The subject of this entry is one T cell receptor (beta chain). The CDR3 is 13 residues long. Germline CDR1 SGHTA, CDR2 FQGTGA. V lost 2 bases, J lost 0 bases, and 4 bases lay in between. The data derive from a study of blood T cell repertoires in COVID-19. Sequenced by immunoSEQ multiplex PCR; TCRdb stores in-frame clones only, minus some. The table has 200,000 to 300,000 clones, approximately 80% seen once. The rearrangement joins TRBV7-3 to TRBJ1-1; no clear D. The source is a man between 60 and 75 years old with acute or convalescent COVID-19. Sequenced input: peripheral blood. CDR3 sequence reads: CASSLDMNTEAFF. The CDR3 DNA follows: TGTGCCAGCAGCTTAGACATGAACACTGAAGCTTTCTTT.